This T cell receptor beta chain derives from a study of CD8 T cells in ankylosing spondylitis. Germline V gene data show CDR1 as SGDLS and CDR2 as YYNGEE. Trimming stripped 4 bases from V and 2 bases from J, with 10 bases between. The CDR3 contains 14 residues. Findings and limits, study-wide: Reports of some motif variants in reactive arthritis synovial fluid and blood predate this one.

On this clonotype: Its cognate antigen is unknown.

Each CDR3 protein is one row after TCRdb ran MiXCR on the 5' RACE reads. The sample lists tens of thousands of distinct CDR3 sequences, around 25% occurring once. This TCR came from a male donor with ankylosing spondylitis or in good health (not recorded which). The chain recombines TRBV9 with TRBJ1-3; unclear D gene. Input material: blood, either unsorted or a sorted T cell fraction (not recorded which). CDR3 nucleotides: TGTGCCAGCAGCCCCCAGTTGGCTGGAAACACCATATATTTT. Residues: CASSPQLAGNTIYF.